Listed below are T cell receptor beta chains from one sample, sequenced in a study of shared clonotypes between healthy human individuals. Sequenced by immunoSEQ multiplex PCR; TCRdb stores in-frame clones only, minus some. This table holds a few million clones, 92% found once. The sample taken for sequencing was naive CD4+ T cells from PBMCs. The receptors here all came from a man aged 18 to 35 in good health. Some clones in this sample may be carry-over from other donors' samples. The CDR3 runs from the conserved cysteine through the conserved F or W. Each record gives: clone size, D gene, CDR3 length, J gene, V gene, CDR3 DNA, CDR3 protein. The D gene is left open where the match is weak. Expanded clones get a size class; other rows say once, few or many, or leave the size out.

.,.,14,TRBJ2-5,TRBV10-1,TGCGCCAGCAGGGACCACGACAATCGGGAGACCCAGTACTTC,CASRDHDNRETQYF
.,.,16,TRBJ1-5,TRBV27,TGTGCCAGCAGTTTACGACGGTCAGGGGATGGACAGCCCCAGCATTTT,CASSLRRSGDGQPQHF
.,TRBD1,16,TRBJ2-3,TRBV28,TGTGCCAGCAGTCCGCCCCCGGGGACAGGCCCCGATACGCAGTATTTT,CASSPPPGTGPDTQYF
.,.,14,TRBJ2-7,TRBV25-1,TGTGCCAGCAGTGAAGAGGGGACGGTCTACGAGCAGTACTTC,CASSEEGTVYEQYF
.,TRBD1,12,TRBJ2-5,TRBV10-2,TGCGCCAGCTCGACAGGGGGGCAGACCCAGTACTTC,CASSTGGQTQYF
.,.,13,TRBJ2-2,TRBV9,TGTGCCAGCAGGTCCACAGTCACCGGGGAGCTGTTTTTT,CASRSTVTGELFF
.,.,15,TRBJ2-3,TRBV7-3,TGTGCCAGCAGCTTACTTGGCGAAAGCACAGATACGCAGTATTTT,CASSLLGESTDTQYF
.,.,16,TRBJ1-3,TRBV7-9,TGTGCCAGCAGCTTAGCGGGGGCAAGCTCTGGAAACACCGTATATTTT,CASSLAGASSGNTVYF
.,.,16,TRBJ2-3,TRBV5-1,TGCGCCAGCAGCTTCGGGTTGTCAACTAGCACAGATACGCAGTATTTT,CASSFGLSTSTDTQYF
.,.,12,TRBJ2-7,TRBV18,TGTGCCAGCTCACCAGCGCAGGACGAGCAGTACTTC,CASSPAQDEQYF
.,.,14,TRBJ2-5,TRBV19,TGTGCCAGTAGTACGACTAGGATCGGCGAGACCCAGTACTTC,CASSTTRIGETQYF
.,TRBD1,14,TRBJ1-2,TRBV29-1,TGCAGCGTTGAGAAGGGGGCCCTAGACCCGGGCTACACCTTC,CSVEKGALDPGYTF
.,TRBD1,15,TRBJ2-2,TRBV6-6,TGTGCCAGCAGACCCGGGACAGGGGGCACCGGGGAGCTGTTTTTT,CASRPGTGGTGELFF
.,.,17,TRBJ1-5,TRBV18,TGTGCCAGCTCACCAATGGCGGTAACTAAACAGGGTCAGCCCCAGCATTTT,CASSPMAVTKQGQPQHF
.,.,12,TRBJ1-1,TRBV7-2,TGTGCCAGCAGCTTATTTTCTAGAGAAGCTTTCTTT,CASSLFSREAFF
.,TRBD1,17,TRBJ1-1,TRBV7-9,TGTGCCAGCAGCTCCCGGCTACGACAGGGCTTGGTCACTGAAGCTTTCTTT,CASSSRLRQGLVTEAFF
.,TRBD1,14,TRBJ2-7,TRBV7-8,TGTGCCAGCAGCCCCCGGGACAGAGCCTACGAGCAGTACTTC,CASSPRDRAYEQYF
.,.,14,TRBJ1-1,TRBV7-8,TGTGCCAGCAGCTTAGTGGCACTAAACACTGAAGCTTTCTTT,CASSLVALNTEAFF
.,.,14,TRBJ2-2,TRBV9,TGTGCCAGCAGCGTCCTTTTGGGGACCGGGGAGCTGTTTTTT,CASSVLLGTGELFF
once,TRBD2,15,TRBJ2-7,TRBV5-4,TGTGCCAGCAGCTTGACAGCGGGGGGCGTGGCCGAGCAGTACTTC,CASSLTAGGVAEQYF
once,.,15,TRBJ2-2,TRBV9,TGTGCCAGCAGCGTAGTAGGGTCGAACACCGGGGAGCTGTTTTTT,CASSVVGSNTGELFF
.,.,16,TRBJ1-4,TRBV28,TGTGCCAGCACCTCCCACCCCGGGGCAGTGGTAGAAAAACTGTTTTTT,CASTSHPGAVVEKLFF
.,TRBD2,14,TRBJ2-7,TRBV6-5,TGTGCCAGCAGATCCGGGACTAGTAGTTACGAGCAGTACTTC,CASRSGTSSYEQYF
.,TRBD2,18,TRBJ2-2,TRBV7-2,TGTGCCAGCAGCTTTTGGGGGACTAGCGGGAGTATGGCCGGGGAGCTGTTTTTT,CASSFWGTSGSMAGELFF
once,.,13,TRBJ2-5,TRBV18,TGTGCCAGCACCGGGGGAGTCCAAGAGACCCAGTACTTC,CASTGGVQETQYF
.,TRBD2,17,TRBJ2-3,TRBV5-1,TGCGCCAGCAGCTTAGGGACTAGCGGGCCCAGCACAGATACGCAGTATTTT,CASSLGTSGPSTDTQYF
.,.,15,TRBJ2-7,TRBV28,TGTGCCAGCACCACAGGGACACCCTTCCCCTACGAGCAGTACTTC,CASTTGTPFPYEQYF
.,.,15,TRBJ2-3,TRBV7-2,TGTGCCAGCAGCTTAGTACCGCAGGCCGGAGATACGCAGTATTTT,CASSLVPQAGDTQYF
.,TRBD1,17,TRBJ2-6,TRBV5-8,TGTGCCAGCAGCAGGGGACAGCCAAGCTCTGGGGCCAACGTCCTGACTTTC,CASSRGQPSSGANVLTF
.,TRBD1,12,TRBJ2-5,TRBV6-5,TGTGCCACGCGACAGGGGGCGGGGACCCAGTACTTC,CATRQGAGTQYF
.,.,10,TRBJ2-3,TRBV29-1,TGCAGCGTCAAGACCAATACGCAGTATTTT,CSVKTNTQYF
.,TRBD1,15,TRBJ1-2,TRBV29-1,TGCAGCGTTAGGTTTAGGGACAGGGGGGACTATGGCTACACCTTC,CSVRFRDRGDYGYTF
.,.,12,TRBJ1-1,TRBV28,TGTGCCAGCAGTAACCCCGGGAGAGGGGCTTTCTTT,CASSNPGRGAFF
.,TRBD1,14,TRBJ1-1,TRBV9,TGTGCCAGCAGCGTAGACAGGGGGGAGACTGAAGCTTTCTTT,CASSVDRGETEAFF
.,.,14,TRBJ2-1,TRBV28,TGTGCCAGCAGGGCACCTTGGGCTCCCAATGAGCAGTTCTTC,CASRAPWAPNEQFF
once,.,13,TRBJ1-4,TRBV5-1,TGCGCCAGCAGCTTGGCCCCTGGGGAAAAACTGTTTTTT,CASSLAPGEKLFF
.,.,17,TRBJ1-2,TRBV7-2,TGTGCCAGCAGCTTAGTGAGGGGGGAGTACCCGAGCTATGGCTACACCTTC,CASSLVRGEYPSYGYTF